This T cell receptor (beta chain) was profiled in a study of T cell responses to AZD1222 COVID-19 vaccine. Broader study findings: CD4 TCRs linked to vaccination spanned spike, dominating at 160-218 and 743-854.

This CDR3 comprises 13 residues. After removal of 4 bases from V and 10 bases from J, the junction contained 8 bases not matched to a gene. Germline CDR1 SNHLY, CDR2 FYNNEI. Turning to this clone: What it recognizes is unknown.

The data were produced by immunoSEQ multiplex PCR, yet TCRdb's version contains in-frame clones alone and is incomplete. The data show approximately 70,000 clones, 80% seen once. The rearrangement uses TRBV2 and TRBJ1-2; 8 nucleotides align to TRBD1. Sequences were derived from peripheral blood, sampled 28 days after the second AZD1222 dose. This clonotype originated in an adult who received the AZD1222 COVID-19 vaccine. Written as DNA, the CDR3 is TGTGCCAGCAGTGGTTCGGGACAGGTATACTACACCTTC. Translated, it gives CASSGSGQVYYTF.